This T cell receptor (beta chain) derives from a study of identical twins. The germline CDR1 and CDR2 sequences are DFQATT and SNEGSKA (reference sequence). The ends were cut back, 5 bases at V and 6 bases at J, with 19 bases in the middle. The CDR3 consists of 14 residues. TCRdb reprocessed the 5' RACE reads with MiXCR, giving one entry per CDR3 protein. The sample lists roughly 540,000 distinct CDR3 sequences; roughly a fifth were seen once. This clonotype was seen more than once but under ten times. These data were likewise used in another study, on T cells expressing NK-cell markers. That paper states: All TCR beta repertoires analysed originated from sorted CD3+CD56+NKG2C+, CD3+CD56+NKG2C- and CD3+CD56-NKG2C+ T cells. Seven HCMV-seropositive donors and one seronegative donor made up the eight sequenced donors. In roughly six donors, dominant NKG2C+ clonotypes were roughly 1.0-7.5% of CD8+ T cells.

The chain recombines TRBV20-1 with TRBJ1-2; TRBD1 is a possible D gene (5 bases). The clonotype was recovered from a woman between 18 and 29 years old in good health. Source material: CD4+ T cells sorted from blood. The CDR3 here is CSASLTPGLDGYTF. DNA for the CDR3: TGCAGTGCTTCTCTTACGCCAGGGTTGGATGGCTACACCTTC.